The present entry profiles one T cell receptor beta chain with its context. Its target is unknown. Germline V gene data show CDR1 as WSHSY and CDR2 as SAAADI. CDR3 length: 13 residues. J lost 3 bases, V lost 6 bases, and 0 bases had no gene match. The data stem from a study of Ad26.COV2.S vaccination and SARS-CoV-2 variants. Study at large: Into the muscle, Ad26.COV2.S was dosed once or twice, 56 days apart. Study results and caveats: Marked by substantial breadth, spike-specific CD8+ and CD4+ T cell responses were reportedly seen after vaccination.

Assay used: immunoSEQ multiplex PCR; TCRdb lists only in-frame clones, some missing. Of about 500,000 clones in the sample, approximately 90% were seen once. Treatment given: roughly 18 received Ad26.COV2.S at low or high dose, single or two shots; 5 received placebo; per-sample allocation not given. Collection of samples fell on day 63 after the first vaccine or placebo injection. The V and J genes are TRBV10-2 and TRBJ1-4; 8 nucleotides match TRBD1. The source of this sequence is a person aged 18-60 years who received the Ad26.COV2.S COVID-19 vaccine or a placebo. The sample consisted of peripheral blood, taken in a trial of Ad26.COV2.S vaccine versus placebo. CDR3 sequence: CASRTGANEKLFF. As DNA, the CDR3 is TGCGCCAGCAGGACAGGGGCTAATGAAAAACTGTTTTTT.